Listed below are T cell receptor beta chains from one sample, sequenced in a study of immune evolution from preneoplasia to lung adenocarcinoma. Using immunoSEQ multiplex PCR, the repertoire was profiled, and TCRdb retains in-frame clones only, with some absent. The table has some 6,100 clones, approximately 78% seen once; the top ten hold under 7%. The sample was FFPE adjacent normal lung tissue. These receptors were obtained from a donor older than 65 with lung adenocarcinoma. Each CDR3 is given with its conserved first and last residue. The order of the fields is J gene, clone size, D gene, V gene, CDR3 protein, CDR3 DNA. D genes are given only for firm matches. For some rows the clone size is stated as once, few or many, or as a class when expanded; others skip it.

>TRBJ1-2|once|.|TRBV5-1
CASSLAPGVIYGYTF
TGCGCCAGCAGCTTGGCCCCAGGGGTTATCTATGGCTACACCTTC
>TRBJ1-5|.|.|TRBV19
CASRGGNQPQHF
TGTGCCAGTAGAGGAGGGAATCAGCCCCAGCATTTT
>TRBJ2-2|few|.|TRBV5-1
CASSLTSLDTGELFF
TGCGCCAGCAGCTTGACTAGCCTGGACACCGGGGAGCTGTTTTTT
>TRBJ1-1|.|.|TRBV30
CAWSDKYRVEDTEAFF
TGTGCCTGGAGCGATAAGTACAGGGTCGAAGACACTGAAGCTTTCTTT
>TRBJ2-3|few|TRBD2|TRBV4-2
CASSQEGTSANLRYTQYF
TGTGCCAGCAGCCAGGAGGGGACTAGCGCCAACCTTAGGTATACGCAGTATTTT
>TRBJ1-2|.|.|TRBV28
CASTLGGGYGYTF
TGTGCCAGCACCTTGGGGGGGGGCTATGGCTACACCTTC
>TRBJ2-1|.|TRBD2|TRBV11-2
CASSLGGGPYNEQFF
TGTGCCAGCAGCTTGGGGGGGGGACCTTACAATGAGCAGTTCTTC
>TRBJ1-1|.|.|TRBV9
CASSVGPSNTEAFF
TGTGCCAGCAGCGTAGGCCCGAGTAACACTGAAGCTTTCTTT
>TRBJ1-3|once|.|TRBV29-1
CSVVGGDNTIYF
TGCAGCGTTGTGGGGGGAGACAACACCATATATTTT
>TRBJ1-1|few|.|TRBV6-1
CASMPDHTTEAFF
TGTGCCAGCATGCCGGACCATACAACTGAAGCTTTCTTT
>TRBJ1-2|.|.|TRBV27
CASARKQGPEHGYTF
TGTGCCAGCGCGCGGAAACAGGGACCAGAGCATGGCTACACCTTC
>TRBJ1-3|.|.|TRBV6-1
CASSERGVGNTIYF
TGTGCCAGCAGTGAACGGGGTGTTGGAAACACCATATATTTT
>TRBJ1-1|.|TRBD1|TRBV10-3
CAISESWDSREAFF
TGTGCCATCAGTGAGTCTTGGGACAGCCGAGAAGCTTTCTTT
>TRBJ1-4|.|.|TRBV15
CATSREAAEAGLFF
TGTGCCACCAGCAGAGAGGCCGCAGAGGCTGGACTGTTTTTT
>TRBJ2-7|.|.|TRBV30
CAWSVVAGHHEQYF
TGTGCCTGGAGTGTAGTTGCGGGGCACCACGAGCAGTACTTC
>TRBJ2-7|.|TRBD2|TRBV11-3
CASSLAGGYYEQYF
TGTGCCAGCAGCTTAGCGGGGGGTTACTACGAGCAGTACTTC
>TRBJ2-3|.|.|TRBV7-2
CASSPRPLADTQYF
TGTGCCAGCAGCCCCCGACCGCTAGCGGATACGCAGTATTTT
>TRBJ2-1|once|.|TRBV9
CASSVNHNEQFF
TGTGCCAGCAGCGTAAATCACAATGAGCAGTTCTTC
>TRBJ2-1|.|.|TRBV10-1
CASSEGRSYNEQFF
TGCGCCAGCAGTGAGGGTAGATCCTACAATGAGCAGTTCTTC
>TRBJ2-3|.|TRBD2|TRBV5-4
CASSPGGADTQYF
TGTGCCAGCAGCCCGGGGGGGGCGGATACGCAGTATTTT
>TRBJ1-5|.|.|TRBV6-1
CASSEWVEDSNQPQHF
TGTGCCAGCAGTGAATGGGTAGAAGATAGCAATCAGCCCCAGCATTTT
>TRBJ2-2|.|.|TRBV5-1
CASSLGQTPGELFF
TGCGCCAGCAGCTTGGGACAGACCCCCGGGGAGCTGTTTTTT